The source of this T cell receptor (beta chain) is a study of blood T cell repertoires in COVID-19. The CDR3 has 14 amino acids. V lost 2 bases, J lost 6 bases, and 5 bases stayed unmatched. Looked up from germline, CDR1 is SGHRS and CDR2 is YFSETQ. Only in-frame clones appear in the TCRdb table, and some are missing; sequencing was by immunoSEQ multiplex PCR. The sample shows around 43,000 clones, around 82% of them seen only once. The J gene is TRBJ1-2, the V gene TRBV5-1, with 9 bases fitting TRBD1. Specimen: peripheral blood. The receptor comes from a woman of 80 years or more with acute or convalescent COVID-19. Written as DNA, the CDR3 is TGCGCCAGCAGCTTAATGGGACAGGGTGATGGCTACACCTTC. It yields the protein CASSLMGQGDGYTF. Looking up the rest from reference TRBV5-1 and TRBJ1-2 gives the full variable domain: KAGVTQTPRYLIKTRGQQVTLSCSPISGHRSVSWYQQTPGQGLQFLFEYFSETQRNKGNFPGRFSGRQFSNSRSEMNVSTLELGDSALYLCASSLMGQGDGYTFGSGTRLTVV.